This is a list of T cell receptor beta chains from one sample in a study of cytotoxic CD8 clonotypes in ibrutinib-treated CLL. The repertoire was sequenced with immunoSEQ multiplex PCR; TCRdb's copy has only in-frame clones and lacks some. The sample lists some 350,000 clones, about 61% occurring once. The sample here was PBMCs, taken after 36 months of ibrutinib treatment. All receptors come from a human donor with chronic lymphocytic leukemia. Both conserved end residues are part of each CDR3. The D gene is left open where the match is weak. Clone size, where shown, is once, few, many, or a class for clones that have expanded.

J gene: TRBJ1-3
clone size: -
D gene: TRBD1
V gene: TRBV9
CDR3 length: 17
CDR3 protein: CASSVAPQTGAGNTIYF
CDR3 DNA: TGTGCCAGCAGCGTAGCCCCCCAAACAGGGGCTGGAAACACCATATATTTT

J gene: TRBJ2-5
clone size: -
D gene: TRBD2
V gene: TRBV5-4
CDR3 length: 14
CDR3 protein: CASSISGRTETQYF
CDR3 DNA: TGTGCCAGCAGCATTAGCGGGAGAACCGAGACCCAGTACTTC

J gene: TRBJ2-5
clone size: -
D gene: TRBD1
V gene: TRBV9
CDR3 length: 15
CDR3 protein: CASSVEAGGLETQYF
CDR3 DNA: TGTGCCAGCAGCGTAGAGGCAGGGGGCTTAGAGACCCAGTACTTC

J gene: TRBJ1-2
clone size: -
D gene: TRBD1
V gene: TRBV2
CDR3 length: 14
CDR3 protein: CASSERRGYYGYTF
CDR3 DNA: TGTGCCAGCAGTGAACGCAGGGGGTACTATGGCTACACCTTC

J gene: TRBJ2-1
clone size: -
D gene: TRBD2
V gene: TRBV2
CDR3 length: 17
CDR3 protein: CASNDRGGLVSYNEQFF
CDR3 DNA: TGTGCCAGCAATGATCGGGGGGGCCTAGTCTCCTACAATGAGCAGTTCTTC

J gene: TRBJ2-1
clone size: -
D gene: -
V gene: TRBV7-9
CDR3 length: 12
CDR3 protein: CASSPLTLEQFF
CDR3 DNA: TGTGCCAGCAGCCCCTTGACACTAGAGCAGTTCTTC

J gene: TRBJ1-5
clone size: -
D gene: -
V gene: TRBV19
CDR3 length: 14
CDR3 protein: CASSWRDSNQPQHF
CDR3 DNA: TGTGCCAGTTCTTGGAGAGATAGCAATCAGCCCCAGCATTTT

J gene: TRBJ1-5
clone size: -
D gene: TRBD1
V gene: TRBV28
CDR3 length: 15
CDR3 protein: CASSLPGQGTQPQHF
CDR3 DNA: TGTGCCAGCAGTTTACCCGGACAGGGGACTCAGCCCCAGCATTTT

J gene: TRBJ1-5
clone size: -
D gene: -
V gene: TRBV2
CDR3 length: 14
CDR3 protein: CASSGQTRNQPQHF
CDR3 DNA: TGTGCCAGCAGTGGACAGACCCGCAATCAGCCCCAGCATTTT

J gene: TRBJ2-7
clone size: -
D gene: -
V gene: TRBV11-3
CDR3 length: 11
CDR3 protein: CASSYAHEQYF
CDR3 DNA: TGTGCCAGCAGCTATGCCCACGAGCAGTACTTC

J gene: TRBJ1-5
clone size: -
D gene: -
V gene: TRBV4-1
CDR3 length: 13
CDR3 protein: CASSQVGNQPQHF
CDR3 DNA: TGCGCCAGCAGCCAAGTGGGGAATCAGCCCCAGCATTTT

J gene: TRBJ1-3
clone size: -
D gene: -
V gene: TRBV25-1
CDR3 length: 16
CDR3 protein: CASSEFPSTPGNTIYF
CDR3 DNA: TGTGCCAGCAGTGAATTTCCCTCAACCCCTGGAAACACCATATATTTT

J gene: TRBJ2-3
clone size: once
D gene: TRBD2
V gene: TRBV2
CDR3 length: 15
CDR3 protein: CASSEWLAGLDTQYF
CDR3 DNA: TGTGCCAGCAGTGAATGGCTAGCGGGTTTGGATACGCAGTATTTT

J gene: TRBJ2-1
clone size: -
D gene: -
V gene: TRBV6-1
CDR3 length: 13
CDR3 protein: CASSEFGSNEQFF
CDR3 DNA: TGTGCCAGCAGTGAATTTGGTTCGAATGAGCAGTTCTTC

J gene: TRBJ2-7
clone size: once
D gene: -
V gene: TRBV11-3
CDR3 length: 15
CDR3 protein: CASSRSGGLNYEQYF
CDR3 DNA: TGTGCCAGCAGCCGATCTGGAGGCCTAAACTACGAGCAGTACTTC

J gene: TRBJ1-2
clone size: -
D gene: -
V gene: TRBV7-2
CDR3 length: 13
CDR3 protein: CASSWTTTAGYTF
CDR3 DNA: TGTGCCAGCAGCTGGACCACCACGGCCGGCTACACCTTC

J gene: TRBJ1-4
clone size: -
D gene: -
V gene: TRBV4-1
CDR3 length: 13
CDR3 protein: CASSQAGGGKLFF
CDR3 DNA: TGCGCCAGCAGCCAAGCTGGGGGTGGGAAACTGTTTTTT

J gene: TRBJ1-2
clone size: few
D gene: TRBD1
V gene: TRBV14
CDR3 length: 13
CDR3 protein: CASSRTGDYGYTF
CDR3 DNA: TGTGCCAGCAGCCGCACAGGGGACTATGGCTACACCTTC

J gene: TRBJ2-3
clone size: few
D gene: TRBD2
V gene: TRBV11-2
CDR3 length: 16
CDR3 protein: CASSTSGRDHIDTQYF
CDR3 DNA: TGTGCCAGCAGCACTAGCGGGAGGGACCATATAGATACGCAGTATTTT

J gene: TRBJ2-7
clone size: -
D gene: -
V gene: TRBV15
CDR3 length: 12
CDR3 protein: CATRGRFGEQYF
CDR3 DNA: TGTGCCACCCGGGGTCGCTTCGGGGAGCAGTACTTC

J gene: TRBJ1-2
clone size: few
D gene: TRBD1
V gene: TRBV27
CDR3 length: 15
CDR3 protein: CASSFRAGGDYGYTF
CDR3 DNA: TGTGCCAGCAGTTTCAGGGCAGGGGGCGACTATGGCTACACCTTC

J gene: TRBJ1-3
clone size: -
D gene: -
V gene: TRBV5-1
CDR3 length: 15
CDR3 protein: CASSLETQSGNTIYF
CDR3 DNA: TGCGCCAGCAGCTTGGAGACACAAAGCGGAAACACCATATATTTT

J gene: TRBJ2-6
clone size: -
D gene: -
V gene: TRBV29-1
CDR3 length: 18
CDR3 protein: CSVKKPTGADSGANVLTF
CDR3 DNA: TGCAGCGTTAAGAAACCGACAGGTGCCGACTCTGGGGCCAACGTCCTGACTTTC

J gene: TRBJ2-7
clone size: -
D gene: -
V gene: TRBV10-3
CDR3 length: 14
CDR3 protein: CAISEPSRGDEQYF
CDR3 DNA: TGTGCCATCAGTGAGCCCAGTAGGGGGGACGAGCAGTACTTC

J gene: TRBJ1-6
clone size: -
D gene: -
V gene: TRBV27
CDR3 length: 13
CDR3 protein: CASSWGFNSPLHF
CDR3 DNA: TGTGCCAGCAGCTGGGGCTTTAATTCACCCCTCCACTTT

J gene: TRBJ2-7
clone size: -
D gene: -
V gene: TRBV11-2
CDR3 length: 16
CDR3 protein: CASSLELGVYSYEQYF
CDR3 DNA: TGTGCCAGCAGCTTAGAGTTGGGGGTTTACTCCTACGAGCAGTACTTC

J gene: TRBJ2-1
clone size: -
D gene: TRBD2
V gene: TRBV11-2
CDR3 length: 17
CDR3 protein: CASSLVFGLADYNEQFF
CDR3 DNA: TGTGCCAGCAGCTTAGTATTCGGGCTAGCGGACTACAATGAGCAGTTCTTC

J gene: TRBJ2-7
clone size: -
D gene: TRBD2
V gene: TRBV29-1
CDR3 length: 14
CDR3 protein: CSVRTSGGTYEQYF
CDR3 DNA: TGCAGCGTTCGTACTAGCGGGGGGACCTACGAGCAGTACTTC

J gene: TRBJ1-4
clone size: -
D gene: -
V gene: TRBV28
CDR3 length: 14
CDR3 protein: CASSNRDLNEKLFF
CDR3 DNA: TGTGCCAGCAGTAACCGGGACCTTAATGAAAAACTGTTTTTT

J gene: TRBJ2-7
clone size: -
D gene: -
V gene: TRBV19
CDR3 length: 14
CDR3 protein: CASSTQSSSYEQYF
CDR3 DNA: TGTGCCAGTAGTACCCAGTCGAGCTCCTACGAGCAGTACTTC

J gene: TRBJ2-7
clone size: few
D gene: -
V gene: TRBV27
CDR3 length: 14
CDR3 protein: CASSLRMRGYEQYF
CDR3 DNA: TGTGCCAGCAGTCTACGGATGAGGGGCTACGAGCAGTACTTC

J gene: TRBJ2-5
clone size: -
D gene: -
V gene: TRBV19
CDR3 length: 15
CDR3 protein: CASSMASPLQETQYF
CDR3 DNA: TGTGCCAGTAGTATGGCCAGCCCCCTGCAAGAGACCCAGTACTTC

J gene: TRBJ1-1
clone size: -
D gene: -
V gene: TRBV19
CDR3 length: 15
CDR3 protein: CASSIRSGMGTEAFF
CDR3 DNA: TGTGCCAGTAGTATCAGGTCAGGGATGGGCACTGAAGCTTTCTTT

J gene: TRBJ2-7
clone size: -
D gene: TRBD1
V gene: TRBV7-3
CDR3 length: 20
CDR3 protein: CASSFPGATLQQGQGSEQYF
CDR3 DNA: TGTGCCAGCAGCTTCCCCGGAGCCACCCTCCAGCAGGGACAGGGGAGCGAGCAGTACTTC

J gene: TRBJ1-5
clone size: -
D gene: -
V gene: TRBV6-5
CDR3 length: 14
CDR3 protein: CASSISFSDQPQHF
CDR3 DNA: TGTGCCAGCAGTATCAGTTTCAGCGATCAGCCCCAGCATTTT

J gene: TRBJ1-1
clone size: -
D gene: -
V gene: TRBV29-1
CDR3 length: 14
CDR3 protein: CSVRPSTGNTEAFF
CDR3 DNA: TGCAGCGTTAGGCCCTCGACAGGGAACACTGAAGCTTTCTTT

J gene: TRBJ2-2
clone size: -
D gene: -
V gene: TRBV4-3
CDR3 length: 15
CDR3 protein: CASSQDRGGPGELFF
CDR3 DNA: TGCGCCAGCAGCCAAGACAGGGGTGGGCCCGGGGAGCTGTTTTTT

J gene: TRBJ2-7
clone size: few
D gene: -
V gene: TRBV2
CDR3 length: 11
CDR3 protein: CASRDPGEQYF
CDR3 DNA: TGTGCCAGCAGAGACCCTGGCGAGCAGTACTTC

J gene: TRBJ2-3
clone size: -
D gene: -
V gene: TRBV27
CDR3 length: 13
CDR3 protein: CASSLGGIDTQYF
CDR3 DNA: TGTGCCAGCAGTTTAGGAGGGATCGATACGCAGTATTTT

J gene: TRBJ2-7
clone size: once
D gene: -
V gene: TRBV20-1
CDR3 length: 11
CDR3 protein: CSAPQGYEQYF
CDR3 DNA: TGCAGTGCTCCCCAGGGATACGAGCAGTACTTC